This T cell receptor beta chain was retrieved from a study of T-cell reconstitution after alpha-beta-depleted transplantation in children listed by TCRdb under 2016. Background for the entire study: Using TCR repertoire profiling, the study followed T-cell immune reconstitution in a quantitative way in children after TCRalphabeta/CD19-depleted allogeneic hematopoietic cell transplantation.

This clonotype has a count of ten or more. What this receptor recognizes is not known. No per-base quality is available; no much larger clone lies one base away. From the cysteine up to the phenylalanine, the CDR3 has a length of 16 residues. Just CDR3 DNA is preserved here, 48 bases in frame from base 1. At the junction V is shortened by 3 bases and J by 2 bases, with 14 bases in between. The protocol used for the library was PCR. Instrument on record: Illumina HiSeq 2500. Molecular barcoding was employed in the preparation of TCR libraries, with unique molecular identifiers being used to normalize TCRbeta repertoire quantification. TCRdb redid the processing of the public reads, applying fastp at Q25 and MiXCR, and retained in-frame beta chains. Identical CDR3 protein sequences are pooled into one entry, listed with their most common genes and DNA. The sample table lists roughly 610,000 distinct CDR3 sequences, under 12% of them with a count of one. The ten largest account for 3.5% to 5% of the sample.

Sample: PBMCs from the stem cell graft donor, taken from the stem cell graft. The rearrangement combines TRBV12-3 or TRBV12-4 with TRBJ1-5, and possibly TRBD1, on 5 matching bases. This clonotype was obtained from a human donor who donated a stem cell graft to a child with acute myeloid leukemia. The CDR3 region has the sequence CASSFGGSGGNQPQHF. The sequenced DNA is TGTGCCAGCAGTTTTGGGGGATCTGGGGGCAATCAGCCCCAGCATTTT.